Listed below are T cell receptor beta chains from one sample, sequenced in a study of control samples from healthy donors and cancer patients. Repertoires were generated with immunoSEQ multiplex PCR, while TCRdb's copy carries only in-frame clones and drops some. The sample lists some 140,000 clones, more than 90% occurring once. Sequencing was performed on blood. The receptors here all came from a man aged 25 to 45 in good health. Both conserved end residues are part of each CDR3. Each record gives: V gene, D gene, J gene, CDR3 length, clone size, CDR3 protein, CDR3 DNA. A D gene is named only where the DNA matches it firmly. The size field is filled for only some rows; it gives once, few, many or a size class.

TRBV9	NA	TRBJ2-3	14	once	CASSSLGTGDTQYF	TGTGCCAGCAGCTCCCTCGGGACTGGTGATACGCAGTATTTT
TRBV4-2	NA	TRBJ1-1	16	NA	CASSQDRGNINTEAFF	TGTGCCAGCAGCCAAGATCGGGGGAATATAAACACTGAAGCTTTCTTT
TRBV2	NA	TRBJ1-1	13	NA	CAFGALTAGEAFF	TGTGCCTTCGGAGCCTTGACGGCGGGTGAAGCTTTCTTT
TRBV19	NA	TRBJ1-1	15	NA	CASKGRAGLNTEAFF	TGTGCCAGTAAGGGTCGAGCAGGGTTGAACACTGAAGCTTTCTTT
TRBV9	NA	TRBJ1-1	15	NA	CASSVTPGQNTEAFF	TGTGCCAGCAGCGTCACACCAGGACAGAATACTGAAGCTTTCTTT
TRBV27	TRBD1	TRBJ2-1	15	NA	CASSTYQGVYNEQFF	TGTGCCAGCAGCACGTACCAGGGGGTGTACAATGAGCAGTTCTTC
TRBV7-6	NA	TRBJ2-7	14	NA	CASSLVQGSNEQYF	TGTGCCAGCAGCTTAGTACAGGGTAGCAACGAGCAGTACTTC
TRBV28	TRBD1	TRBJ1-1	13	NA	CASSFGVTGLAFF	TGTGCCAGCAGTTTCGGGGTGACAGGGCTGGCTTTCTTT
TRBV9	TRBD1	TRBJ1-2	14	NA	CASSAGQSKYGYTF	TGTGCCAGCAGCGCGGGACAGAGCAAGTATGGCTACACCTTC
TRBV5-4	NA	TRBJ2-3	19	NA	CASSLVGSPPSASTDTQYF	TGTGCCAGCAGCTTGGTGGGATCACCACCTAGCGCTAGCACAGATACGCAGTATTTT
TRBV27	NA	TRBJ2-1	13	NA	CASSSADHNEQFF	TGTGCCAGCAGTTCAGCGGACCACAATGAGCAGTTCTTC
TRBV7-9	NA	TRBJ1-6	13	once	CASSLSEISPLHF	TGTGCCAGCAGCTTATCGGAGATTTCACCCCTCCACTTT
TRBV6-5	NA	TRBJ1-2	10	NA	CASGHWGYTF	TGTGCCAGCGGGCATTGGGGCTACACCTTC
TRBV7-2	TRBD1	TRBJ1-6	14	NA	CASSFGTGNSPLHF	TGTGCCAGCAGCTTCGGGACAGGGAACTCACCCCTCCACTTT
TRBV7-2	TRBD1	TRBJ1-5	15	NA	CASRRTGYSNQPQHF	TGTGCCAGCAGAAGGACAGGTTATAGCAATCAGCCCCAGCATTTT
TRBV6-2/TRBV6-3	TRBD2	TRBJ2-1	20	NA	CASSYPPTRERLAGENEQFF	TGTGCCAGCAGTTACCCACCCACTCGTGAAAGACTAGCGGGAGAAAATGAGCAGTTCTTC
TRBV6-2/TRBV6-3	TRBD2	TRBJ2-1	16	NA	CASSYQAGGGSDEQFF	TGTGCCAGCAGTTACCAGGCGGGAGGGGGGTCGGATGAGCAGTTCTTC
TRBV5-1	TRBD1	TRBJ1-6	15	NA	CASSLDRGVNSPLHF	TGCGCCAGCAGCTTGGACAGGGGAGTTAATTCACCCCTCCACTTT
TRBV7-2	NA	TRBJ1-3	15	NA	CASSLLLISGNTIYF	TGTGCCAGCAGCTTACTTTTAATCTCTGGAAACACCATATATTTT
TRBV28	NA	TRBJ2-7	14	NA	CASSPRRVSYEQYF	TGTGCCAGCAGTCCGAGGCGGGTGTCCTACGAGCAGTACTTC
TRBV13	NA	TRBJ1-1	14	once	CASSLSTVNTEAFF	TGTGCCAGCAGCTTATCGACTGTGAACACTGAAGCTTTCTTT
TRBV7-9	NA	TRBJ2-1	18	NA	CASSLGGLAATSYNEQFF	TGTGCCAGCAGCTTAGGGGGGCTAGCGGCCACCTCCTACAATGAGCAGTTCTTC
TRBV28	NA	TRBJ1-1	13	NA	CASSPDIITEAFF	TGTGCCAGCAGTCCCGACATTATCACTGAAGCTTTCTTT
TRBV19	NA	TRBJ1-2	13	NA	CASADSGLFHYTF	TGTGCCAGTGCAGACAGTGGCCTCTTCCACTACACCTTC
TRBV19	NA	TRBJ1-3	15	once	CASSKAGAAGNTIYF	TGTGCCAGTAGTAAGGCGGGAGCGGCAGGAAACACCATATATTTT
TRBV5-4	NA	TRBJ1-1	13	NA	CASRDRLNTEAFF	TGTGCCAGCAGAGACAGACTGAACACTGAAGCTTTCTTT
TRBV28	TRBD2	TRBJ2-5	13	NA	CASSLGGGETQYF	TGTGCCAGCAGTTTAGGGGGAGGGGAGACCCAGTACTTC
TRBV18	NA	TRBJ2-3	16	NA	CASSPGLDRAGDTQYF	TGTGCCAGCTCACCTGGTTTAGATCGAGCGGGAGATACGCAGTATTTT
TRBV6-2/TRBV6-3	NA	TRBJ2-7	12	NA	CASSPKSYEQYF	TGTGCCAGCAGCCCGAAGTCCTACGAGCAGTACTTC
TRBV7-2	NA	TRBJ2-1	15	NA	CASSLEAGYHNEQFF	TGTGCCAGCAGCTTAGAAGCGGGCTACCACAATGAGCAGTTCTTC
TRBV2	NA	TRBJ1-5	14	NA	CASRKTDGGQPQHF	TGTGCCAGCAGGAAGACAGATGGTGGTCAGCCCCAGCATTTT
TRBV18	TRBD2	TRBJ2-7	15	NA	CASSPTSGSSYEQYF	TGTGCCAGCTCACCCACTAGCGGGAGTTCCTACGAGCAGTACTTC
TRBV10-3	TRBD2	TRBJ2-4	14	NA	CATEREGGQNIQYF	TGTGCCACCGAGCGGGAGGGGGGCCAAAACATTCAGTACTTC
TRBV7-3	NA	TRBJ2-5	16	once	CASSPGPWAAAETQYF	TGTGCCAGCAGCCCAGGCCCATGGGCAGCCGCCGAGACCCAGTACTTC
TRBV5-5	TRBD1	TRBJ2-1	17	NA	CASSWRIKSRDSNEQFF	TGTGCCAGCAGCTGGAGGATAAAAAGCCGGGACAGCAATGAGCAGTTCTTC
TRBV10-2	TRBD2	TRBJ2-1	13	NA	CAIRLAGDNEQFF	TGCGCCATACGACTAGCGGGAGACAATGAGCAGTTCTTC
TRBV4-1	NA	TRBJ2-1	17	NA	CASSPLGAGKGSNEQFF	TGCGCCAGCAGCCCCCTCGGGGCAGGAAAAGGTTCCAATGAGCAGTTCTTC
TRBV27	NA	TRBJ1-1	13	NA	CASRDGLNTEAFF	TGTGCCAGCCGGGACGGGTTGAACACTGAAGCTTTCTTT
TRBV11-1	NA	TRBJ1-1	16	NA	CASSPPTGRGVTEAFF	TGTGCCAGCAGCCCACCCACAGGGAGGGGGGTTACTGAAGCTTTCTTT
TRBV7-8	NA	TRBJ2-7	14	NA	CASSLSDGSYEQYF	TGTGCCAGCAGCTTATCGGACGGCTCCTACGAGCAGTACTTC
TRBV19	NA	TRBJ2-3	15	NA	CASQRGDSSTDTQYF	TGTGCCAGCCAGAGGGGGGACAGCAGCACAGATACGCAGTATTTT
TRBV5-8	NA	TRBJ1-2	14	NA	CASSLVFGSYGYTF	TGTGCCAGCAGCTTGGTTTTTGGTTCCTATGGCTACACCTTC
TRBV6-1	NA	TRBJ2-7	13	NA	CASSEAINYEQYF	TGTGCCAGCAGTGAAGCGATAAATTACGAGCAGTACTTC
TRBV12-5	TRBD1	TRBJ1-1	15	NA	CAMILRQGLYSEAFF	TGTGCTATGATCCTTAGACAGGGGTTGTACTCTGAAGCTTTCTTT
TRBV11-2	NA	TRBJ2-1	12	NA	CASSRASDEQFF	TGTGCCAGCAGCCGAGCTAGCGATGAGCAGTTCTTC
TRBV29-1	TRBD1	TRBJ2-3	17	NA	CSVEGLDRGRNTDTQYF	TGCAGCGTTGAAGGGTTGGACAGGGGGCGCAACACAGATACGCAGTATTTT